Detailed here is one T cell receptor beta chain. Antigen specificity is unknown. In the CD4+ fraction, cells were divided into CD45RA+ naive and CD45RA-negative memory subsets. The record originates from a study of shared clonotypes between healthy human individuals. CDR1 is SGHAT, CDR2 FQNNGV, per germline. Trimming at V came to 4 bases and at J to 4 bases, leaving 10 bases not matched to a gene. The CDR3 consists of 17 residues. The run depth of the assay was deep. The data were produced by immunoSEQ multiplex PCR, yet TCRdb's version contains in-frame clones alone and is incomplete. This sample has approximately 1.4 million clones, with nearly 99% found just once. Study-wide findings and caveats: Clonotype sharing across donors was expected to vary with sequencing depth. The small donor group covered limited genetic and exposure diversity.

The TCR sequence derives from a man in his thirties or forties in good health. The V call is TRBV11-2, the J call TRBJ2-1; 10 nucleotides line up with TRBD2. Input material: naive CD4+ T cells sorted from blood. The subset denotes: CD45RA+ positively selected. CDR3 sequence (DNA): TGTGCCAGCAGCTCCCGTTTAGCGGGAGGAGGATACAATGAGCAGTTCTTC. This codes for CASSSRLAGGGYNEQFF.